This T cell receptor beta chain stems from a study of a mutant IDH1 vaccine in newly diagnosed glioma. Whole-study findings and limits: Pseudoprogression appeared independent of alterations in top peripheral clonotypes.

Germline CDR1 is SGHNT and CDR2 is YYREEE (reference sequence). J gave up 0 bases and V 5 bases, and 8 bases lay outside the gene matches. CDR3 length: 16 amino acids. On this clone: Its antigen remains unidentified.

Time point: week 35, safety follow-up. Vaccination comprised doses that each held 300 ug of mutant IDH1 20-mer peptide, plus topical imiquimod. Here immunoSEQ multiplex PCR was the method, and the copy in TCRdb shows in-frame clones only, minus some. The table lists 70,000 or so clones, around 87% of them singletons, with roughly 2% in the top ten. This rearrangement joins TRBV5-4 to TRBJ1-1; 9 nucleotides match TRBD1. Sample: PBMCs, taken from a glioma patient whose treatment included an IDH1 peptide vaccine. This TCR came from a man aged 25 to 40 with glioma. Here the CDR3 DNA reads TGTGCCAGCAGAACCGGGACAGGGAACATGAACACTGAAGCTTTCTTT. Protein sequence: CASRTGTGNMNTEAFF.